This TCR beta chain stems from a study of control samples from healthy donors and cancer patients. CDR1 and CDR2 from the germline V gene are SQVTM and ANQGSEA. The CDR3 sequence is 16 residues long. V was pared by 3 bases and J by 1 base, with 10 bases of the junction left unmatched. Clones were read by immunoSEQ multiplex PCR, and TCRdb kept only the in-frame ones, dropping some. The sample has 150,000 to 200,000 clones; about 86% are singletons. The clonotype was recovered from a woman aged 25-40 years in good health. Sequences were obtained from blood. The rearrangement uses TRBV29-1 and TRBJ2-7; 9 nucleotides line up with TRBD1. The CDR3 nucleotides read TGCAGCGTTGAGCTCACCCGGACAGGGGATTCCTACGAGCAGTACTTC. It translates to CSVELTRTGDSYEQYF.